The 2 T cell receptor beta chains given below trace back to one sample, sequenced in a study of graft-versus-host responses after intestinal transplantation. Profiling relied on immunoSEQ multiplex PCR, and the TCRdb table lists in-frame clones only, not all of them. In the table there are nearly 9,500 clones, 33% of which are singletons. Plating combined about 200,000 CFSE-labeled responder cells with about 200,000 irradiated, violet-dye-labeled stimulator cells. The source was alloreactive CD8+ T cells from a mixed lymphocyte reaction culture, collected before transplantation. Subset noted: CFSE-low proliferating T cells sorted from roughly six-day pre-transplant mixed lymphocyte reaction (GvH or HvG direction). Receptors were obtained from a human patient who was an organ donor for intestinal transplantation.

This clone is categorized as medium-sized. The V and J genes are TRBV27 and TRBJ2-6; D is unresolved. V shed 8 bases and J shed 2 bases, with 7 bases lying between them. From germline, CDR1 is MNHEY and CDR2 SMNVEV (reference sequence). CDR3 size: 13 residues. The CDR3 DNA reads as TGTGCCAGCGGCTTCACTGGGGCCAACGTCCTGACTTTC. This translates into CASGFTGANVLTF.

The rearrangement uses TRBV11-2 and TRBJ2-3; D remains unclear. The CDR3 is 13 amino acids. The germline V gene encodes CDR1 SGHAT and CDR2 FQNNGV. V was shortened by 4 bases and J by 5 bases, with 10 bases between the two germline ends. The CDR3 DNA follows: TGTGCCAGCAGCTCCCTCGGTGTAGATACGCAGTATTTT. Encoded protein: CASSSLGVDTQYF.